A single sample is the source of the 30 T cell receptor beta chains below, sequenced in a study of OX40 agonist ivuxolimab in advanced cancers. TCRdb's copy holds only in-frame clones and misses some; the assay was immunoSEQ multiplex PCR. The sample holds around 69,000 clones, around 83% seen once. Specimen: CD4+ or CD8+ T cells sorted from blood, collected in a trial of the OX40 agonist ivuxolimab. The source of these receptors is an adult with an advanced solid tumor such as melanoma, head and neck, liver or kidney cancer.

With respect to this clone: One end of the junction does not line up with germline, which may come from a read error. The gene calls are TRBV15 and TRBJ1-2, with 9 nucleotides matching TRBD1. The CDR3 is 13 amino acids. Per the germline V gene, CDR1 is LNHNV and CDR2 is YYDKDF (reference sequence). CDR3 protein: CATSSVSGTGIAF. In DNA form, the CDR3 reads TGTGCCACCAGCAGTGTCTCCGGGACAGGGATCGCCTTC.

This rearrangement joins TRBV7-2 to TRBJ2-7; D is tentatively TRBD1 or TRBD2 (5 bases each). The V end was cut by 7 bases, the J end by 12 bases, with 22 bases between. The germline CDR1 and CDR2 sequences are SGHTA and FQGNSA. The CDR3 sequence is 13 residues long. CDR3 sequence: CASTTGRPGAMYF. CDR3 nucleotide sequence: TGTGCCAGCACAACGGGACGGCCTGGGGCGATGTACTTC. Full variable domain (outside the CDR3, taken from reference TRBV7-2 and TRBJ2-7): GAGVSQSPSNKVTEKGKDVELRCDPISGHTALYWYRQSLGQGLEFLIYFQGNSAPDKSGLPSDRFSAERTGGSVSTLTIQRTQQEDSAVYLCASTTGRPGAMYFGPGTRLTVT.

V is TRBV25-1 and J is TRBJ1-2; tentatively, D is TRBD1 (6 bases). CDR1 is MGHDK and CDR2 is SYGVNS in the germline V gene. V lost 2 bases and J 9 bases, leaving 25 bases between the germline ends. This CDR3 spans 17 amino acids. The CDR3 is CASSEPRGTLGAESYTF. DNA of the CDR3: TGTGCCAGCAGTGAACCCCGGGGGACCTTGGGGGCGGAGAGCTACACCTTC.

The CDR3, as DNA: TGTGCCAGCAGTTACGGGGCAGGACAAGAGACCCAGTACTTC. Translation: CASSYGAGQETQYF. This sequence joins TRBV6-5 and TRBJ2-5; D is perhaps TRBD1 (5 bases). This CDR3 has 14 amino acids. Trimming cost V 2 bases and J 2 bases, with 9 bases left between them. The germline V gene encodes CDR1 MNHEY and CDR2 SVGAGI.

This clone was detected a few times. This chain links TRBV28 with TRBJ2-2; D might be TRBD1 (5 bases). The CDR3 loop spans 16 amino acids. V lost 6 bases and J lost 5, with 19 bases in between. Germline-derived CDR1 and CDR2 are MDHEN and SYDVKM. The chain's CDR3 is CASSLIRQLKTGELFF. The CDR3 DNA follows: TGTGCCAGCAGCCTCATAAGACAGTTGAAAACCGGGGAGCTGTTTTTT. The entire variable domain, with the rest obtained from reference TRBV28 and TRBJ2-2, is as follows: DVKVTQSSRYLVKRTGEKVFLECVQDMDHENMFWYRQDPGLGLRLIYFSYDVKMKEKGDIPEGYSVSREKKERFSLILESASTNQTSMYLCASSLIRQLKTGELFFGEGSRLTVL.

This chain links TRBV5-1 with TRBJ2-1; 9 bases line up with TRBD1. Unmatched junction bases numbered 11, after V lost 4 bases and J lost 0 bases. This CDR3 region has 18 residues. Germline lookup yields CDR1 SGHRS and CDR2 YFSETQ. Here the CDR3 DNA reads TGCGCCAGCAGCCGAACCGGGACAGGGATCAACTCCTACAATGAGCAGTTCTTC. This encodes CASSRTGTGINSYNEQFF.

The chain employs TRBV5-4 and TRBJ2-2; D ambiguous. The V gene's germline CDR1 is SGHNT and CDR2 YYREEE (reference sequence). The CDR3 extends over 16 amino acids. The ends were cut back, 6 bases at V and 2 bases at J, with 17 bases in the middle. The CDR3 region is CASNPGGRVNTGELFF. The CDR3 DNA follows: TGTGCCAGCAACCCTGGCGGCCGGGTAAACACCGGGGAGCTGTTTTTT.

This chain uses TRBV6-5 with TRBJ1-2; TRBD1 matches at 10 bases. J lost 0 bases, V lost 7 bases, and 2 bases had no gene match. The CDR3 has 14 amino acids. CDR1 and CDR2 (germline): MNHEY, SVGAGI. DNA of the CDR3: TGTGCCAGCACCGGGACAGGGGCTAACTATGGCTACACCTTC. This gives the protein CASTGTGANYGYTF.

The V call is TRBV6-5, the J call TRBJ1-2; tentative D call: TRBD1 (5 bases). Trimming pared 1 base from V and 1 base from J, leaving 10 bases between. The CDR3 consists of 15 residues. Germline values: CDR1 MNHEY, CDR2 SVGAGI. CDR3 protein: CASSYYSGGNYGYTF. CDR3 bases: TGTGCCAGCAGTTACTATTCGGGGGGTAACTATGGCTACACCTTC.

CDR3 protein: CASQLLAGGPATGELFF. CDR3 sequence (DNA): TGCGCCAGCCAACTCCTAGCGGGGGGGCCAGCCACCGGGGAGCTGTTTTTT. The rearrangement links TRBV5-1 to TRBJ2-2, with 12 bases lining up with TRBD2. Germline V gene data show CDR1 as SGHRS and CDR2 as YFSETQ. CDR3 length: 17 amino acids. V gave up 7 bases and J gave up 4 bases; unmatched junction bases: 11.

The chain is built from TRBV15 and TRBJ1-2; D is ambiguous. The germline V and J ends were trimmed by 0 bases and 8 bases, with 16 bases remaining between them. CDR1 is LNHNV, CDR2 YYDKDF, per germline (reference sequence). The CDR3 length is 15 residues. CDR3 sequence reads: CATSRDRIWVEGYTF. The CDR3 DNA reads TGTGCCACCAGCAGAGATAGGATTTGGGTTGAGGGCTACACCTTC.

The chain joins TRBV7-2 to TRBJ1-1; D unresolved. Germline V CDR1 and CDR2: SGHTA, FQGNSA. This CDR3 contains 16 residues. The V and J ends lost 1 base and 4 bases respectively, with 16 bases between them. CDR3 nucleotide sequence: TGTGCCAGCAGCTTAGGTGGAAACTTGGTGGGCACTGAAGCTTTCTTT. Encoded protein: CASSLGGNLVGTEAFF.

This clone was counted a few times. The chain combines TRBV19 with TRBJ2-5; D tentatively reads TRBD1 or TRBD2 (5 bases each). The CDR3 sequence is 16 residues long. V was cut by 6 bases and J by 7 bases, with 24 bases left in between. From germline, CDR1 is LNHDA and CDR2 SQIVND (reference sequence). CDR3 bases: TGTGCCAGTAGCCGACAATCCACAGGTTCGAGGGGGACCCAGTACTTC. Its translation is CASSRQSTGSRGTQYF. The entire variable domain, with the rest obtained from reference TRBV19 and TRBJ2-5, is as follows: DGGITQSPKYLFRKEGQNVTLSCEQNLNHDAMYWYRQDPGQGLRLIYYSQIVNDFQKGDIAEGYSVSREKKESFPLTVTSAQKNPTAFYLCASSRQSTGSRGTQYFGPGTRLLVL.

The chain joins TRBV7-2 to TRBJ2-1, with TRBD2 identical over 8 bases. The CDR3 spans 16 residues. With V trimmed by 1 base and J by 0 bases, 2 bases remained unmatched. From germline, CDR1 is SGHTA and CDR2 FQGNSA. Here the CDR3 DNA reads TGTGCCAGCAGCTTAGATAGCGGGGCCTCCTACAATGAGCAGTTCTTC. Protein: CASSLDSGASYNEQFF.

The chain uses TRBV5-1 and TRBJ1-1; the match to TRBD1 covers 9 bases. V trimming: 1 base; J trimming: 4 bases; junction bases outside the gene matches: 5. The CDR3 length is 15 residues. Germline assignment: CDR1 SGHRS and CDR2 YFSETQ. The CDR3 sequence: CASSLTRQGGTEAFF. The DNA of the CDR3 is TGCGCCAGCAGCTTGACCCGACAGGGGGGCACTGAAGCTTTCTTT.

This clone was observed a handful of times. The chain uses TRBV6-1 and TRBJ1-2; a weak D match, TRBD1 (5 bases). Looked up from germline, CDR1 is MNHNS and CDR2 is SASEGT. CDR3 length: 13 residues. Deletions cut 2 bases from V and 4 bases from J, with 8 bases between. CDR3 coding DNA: TGTGCCAGCAGTGAAAGGAGGGGCTATGGCTACACCTTC. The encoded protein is CASSERRGYGYTF.

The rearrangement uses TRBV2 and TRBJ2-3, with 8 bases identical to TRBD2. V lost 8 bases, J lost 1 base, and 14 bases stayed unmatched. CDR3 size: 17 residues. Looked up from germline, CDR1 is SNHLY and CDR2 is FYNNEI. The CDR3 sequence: CASGWTSGTRGTDTQYF. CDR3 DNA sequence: TGTGCCAGCGGCTGGACATCCGGGACTAGGGGCACAGATACGCAGTATTTT.

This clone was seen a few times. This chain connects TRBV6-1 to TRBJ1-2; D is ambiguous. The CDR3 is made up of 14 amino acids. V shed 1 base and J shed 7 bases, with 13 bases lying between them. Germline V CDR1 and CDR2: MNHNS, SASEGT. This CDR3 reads CASSEGWAVVGYTF. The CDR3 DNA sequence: TGTGCCAGCAGTGAAGGTTGGGCAGTGGTTGGCTACACCTTC.

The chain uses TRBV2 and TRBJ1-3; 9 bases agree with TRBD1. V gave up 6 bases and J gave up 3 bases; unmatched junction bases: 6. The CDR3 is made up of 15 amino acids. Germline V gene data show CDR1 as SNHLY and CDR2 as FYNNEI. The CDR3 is CASRLGQGIGNTIYF. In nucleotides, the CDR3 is TGTGCCAGCAGGCTGGGACAGGGAATTGGAAACACCATATATTTT.

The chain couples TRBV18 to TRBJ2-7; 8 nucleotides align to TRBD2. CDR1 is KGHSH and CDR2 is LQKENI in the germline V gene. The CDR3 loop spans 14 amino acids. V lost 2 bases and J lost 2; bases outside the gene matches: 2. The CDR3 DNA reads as TGTGCCAGCTCACCATCGCGGGGGGCCTACGAGCAGTACTTC. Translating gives CASSPSRGAYEQYF.

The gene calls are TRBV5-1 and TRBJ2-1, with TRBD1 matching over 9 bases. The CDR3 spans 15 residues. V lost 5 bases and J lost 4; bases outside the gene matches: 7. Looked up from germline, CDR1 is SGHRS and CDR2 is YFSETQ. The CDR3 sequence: CASRADRGPYNEQFF. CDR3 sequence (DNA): TGCGCCAGCAGGGCGGACAGGGGACCATACAATGAGCAGTTCTTC.

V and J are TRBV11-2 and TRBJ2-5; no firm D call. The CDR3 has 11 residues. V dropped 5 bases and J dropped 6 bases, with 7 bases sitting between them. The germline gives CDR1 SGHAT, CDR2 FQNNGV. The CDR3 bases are TGTGCCAGCAGCCTCGACCAGACCCAGTACTTC. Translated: CASSLDQTQYF.

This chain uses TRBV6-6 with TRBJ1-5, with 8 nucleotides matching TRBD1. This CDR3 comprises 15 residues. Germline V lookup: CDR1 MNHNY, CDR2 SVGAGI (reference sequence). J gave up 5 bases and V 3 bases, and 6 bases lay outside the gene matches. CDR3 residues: CASSYITGGDQPQHF. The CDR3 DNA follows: TGTGCCAGCAGTTATATTACAGGGGGGGATCAGCCCCAGCATTTT.

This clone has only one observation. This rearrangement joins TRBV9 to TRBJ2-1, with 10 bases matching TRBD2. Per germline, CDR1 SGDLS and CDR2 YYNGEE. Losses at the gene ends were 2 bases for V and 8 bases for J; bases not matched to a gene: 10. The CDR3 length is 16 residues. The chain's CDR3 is CASSVWGSGGTDEQFF. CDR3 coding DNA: TGTGCCAGCAGCGTTTGGGGTAGCGGGGGGACAGATGAGCAGTTCTTC.

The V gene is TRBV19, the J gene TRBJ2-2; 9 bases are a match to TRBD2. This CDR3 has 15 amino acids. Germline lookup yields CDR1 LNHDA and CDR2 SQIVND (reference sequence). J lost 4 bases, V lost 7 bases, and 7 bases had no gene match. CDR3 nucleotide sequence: TGTGCCAGTACCAGGGCGGGAGGGCCCACCGGGGAGCTGTTTTTT. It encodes CASTRAGGPTGELFF.

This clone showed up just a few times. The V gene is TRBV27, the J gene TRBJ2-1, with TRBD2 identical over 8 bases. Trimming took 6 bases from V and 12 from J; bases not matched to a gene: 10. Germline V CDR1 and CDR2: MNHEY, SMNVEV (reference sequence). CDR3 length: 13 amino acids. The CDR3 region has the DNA TGTGCCAGCAGGCAGACTAGCGTGATGTCGCAGTTCTTC. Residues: CASRQTSVMSQFF.

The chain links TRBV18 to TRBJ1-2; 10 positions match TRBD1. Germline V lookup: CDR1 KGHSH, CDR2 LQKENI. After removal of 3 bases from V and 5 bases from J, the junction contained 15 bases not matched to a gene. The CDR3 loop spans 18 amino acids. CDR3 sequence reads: CASSPRVTLGTGVYGYTF. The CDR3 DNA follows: TGTGCCAGCTCACCGCGTGTTACCTTGGGGACAGGGGTTTATGGCTACACCTTC.

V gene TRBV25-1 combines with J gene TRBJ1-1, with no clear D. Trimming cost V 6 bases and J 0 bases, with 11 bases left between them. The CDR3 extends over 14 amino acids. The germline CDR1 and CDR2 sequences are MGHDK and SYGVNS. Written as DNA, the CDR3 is TGTGCCAGCAGCCAGAAGGCGGTGAACACTGAAGCTTTCTTT. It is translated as CASSQKAVNTEAFF. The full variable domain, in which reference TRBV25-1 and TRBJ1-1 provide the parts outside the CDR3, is EADIYQTPRYLVIGTGKKITLECSQTMGHDKMYWYQQDPGMELHLIHYSYGVNSTEKGDLSSESTVSRIRTEHFPLTLESARPSHTSQYLCASSQKAVNTEAFFGQGTRLTVV.

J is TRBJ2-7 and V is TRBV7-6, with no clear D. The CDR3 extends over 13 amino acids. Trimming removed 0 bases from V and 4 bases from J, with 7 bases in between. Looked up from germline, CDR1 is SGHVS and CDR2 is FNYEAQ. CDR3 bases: TGTGCCAGCAGCTTAGCGAGGAGTTACGAGCAGTACTTC. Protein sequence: CASSLARSYEQYF. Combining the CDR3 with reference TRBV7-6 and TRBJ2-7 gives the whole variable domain GAGVSQSPRYKVTKRGQDVALRCDPISGHVSLYWYRQALGQGPEFLTYFNYEAQQDKSGLPNDRFSAERPEGSISTLTIQRTEQRDSAMYRCASSLARSYEQYFGPGTRLTVT.

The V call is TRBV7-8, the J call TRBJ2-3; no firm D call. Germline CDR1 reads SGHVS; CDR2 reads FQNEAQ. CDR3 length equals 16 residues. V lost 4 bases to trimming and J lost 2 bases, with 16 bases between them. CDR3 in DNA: TGTGCCAGCAGCTCACCGGTGGCAGCGATCACAGATACGCAGTATTTT. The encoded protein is CASSSPVAAITDTQYF.